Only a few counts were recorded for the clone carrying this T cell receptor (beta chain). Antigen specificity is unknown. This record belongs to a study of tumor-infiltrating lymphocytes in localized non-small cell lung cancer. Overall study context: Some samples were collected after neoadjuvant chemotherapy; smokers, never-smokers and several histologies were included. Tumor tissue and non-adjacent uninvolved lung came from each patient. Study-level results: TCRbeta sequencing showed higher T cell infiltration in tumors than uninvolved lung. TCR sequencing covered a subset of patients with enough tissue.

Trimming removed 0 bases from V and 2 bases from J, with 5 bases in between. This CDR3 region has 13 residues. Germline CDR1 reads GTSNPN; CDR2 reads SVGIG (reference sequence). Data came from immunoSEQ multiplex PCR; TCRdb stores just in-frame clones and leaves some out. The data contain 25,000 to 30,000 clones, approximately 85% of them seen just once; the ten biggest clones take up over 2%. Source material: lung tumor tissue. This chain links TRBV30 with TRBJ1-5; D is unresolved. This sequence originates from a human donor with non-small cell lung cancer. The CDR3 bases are TGTGCCTGGAGTGTATCTCGCAATCAGCCCCAGCATTTT. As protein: CAWSVSRNQPQHF.